What follows is one TCR beta chain and its context. This clone was recorded a few times. The target of this receptor is not known. Per-base quality was not reported, and no clone a single base away is much larger than it. For CDR1 and CDR2, the germline V gene lists ENHRY and SYGVKD. V lost 4 bases and J lost 5 bases, and the count of bases not matched to a germline gene is 5. Counted from cysteine to phenylalanine, this CDR3 has 14 amino acids. CDR3 DNA only is kept here, 42 bases in frame from base 1. This sample stems from a study of beta chain features in type 1 diabetes (dated by TCRdb to the late 2010s). Background on the whole study: No differences in mean age, gender distribution, total cell number or subset yield were found between patients and healthy donors. A total of roughly 98,000,000 sorted cells were examined across all samples, and RNA yield correlated strongly with the number of cells per subset. In the study, TCRB repertoires of sorted circulating CD4+ T cell subsets from recently diagnosed type 1 diabetes patients were compared with those of matched healthy donors. Naive and central memory subsets were obtained from all 28 donors, but regulatory and stem cell-like memory subsets were isolated from only 8 patients and about 8 healthy donors. Findings and caveats that apply to the study as a whole: A moderate but significant shortening of TCRB CDR3 length was observed in type 1 diabetes patients in all four CD4+ subsets. PCR may preferentially amplify shorter templates, but because patient and control samples were amplified and corrected together, any resulting skew would affect both groups equally. Because small numbers of individuals were included in the HLA sub-analyses, any influence of HLA type on TCRB rearrangement was left unresolved. Naive, central memory and regulatory TCRB repertoires appeared to be more alike among patients than among healthy donors. Because cDNA was sequenced instead of genomic DNA, highly expressing activated cells could be over-represented, though the groups showed no difference in activation or CD3 levels. At VDJ recombination sites, patients with type 1 diabetes made fewer insertions and deleted more nucleotides, a pattern implying thymic rearrangement abnormalities.

All of the isolated RNA was reverse transcribed with the High Capacity cDNA Reverse Transcription Kit, so expressed TCRB transcripts were sequenced. Naive, central memory and regulatory T cell samples underwent deep immunoSEQ sequencing, averaging around 4 million total reads per sample. Sorted cells were lysed in RLT buffer, and RNA was extracted using DNase-treated RNeasy Micro or Mini kits according to cell number. Each cell subset was processed on its own to prevent cross-contamination, while patient and healthy donor samples were processed together. The immunoSEQ multiplex PCR was used to amplify TCRB sequences from cDNA, generating 87-bp fragments that spanned the CDR3 region. Sequencing of the amplicons was done on the Illumina HiSeq platform. Concerning the study's data processing: PCR bias was corrected computationally using synthetic template baselines, and reads within Hamming distance 2 were collapsed, with unmergeable singletons discarded. Reads were aligned against IMGT so that V, D and J genes, CDR3 length and insertions or deletions at six rearrangement sites could be assigned. Clonotype counts were normalized to sorted cell number within each subset before computing true diversity and Gini coefficients with the tcR R package. Repertoire sharing was quantified using the overlap coefficient calculated on TCRB nucleotide sequences. As a proxy for the pre-selection repertoire, out-of-frame TCRB sequences from naive cells were analyzed. Held by TCRdb, this immuneACCESS table contains in-frame sequences only and omits some clones. Under half of the omission traces to an unresolved V gene where checked; the cause of the rest is unknown. Clonal size and the V and J genes are those of that table, whereas D and trimming came from the DNA. Within this sample are fewer than 350,000 clones, with over 14% of them counted one time only. More than 0.015% of the sample belongs to the ten largest clones.

Each donor gave one peripheral blood draw, around 100 mL on average, collected into heparinised tubes. Using a panel that included CD45RO, CCR7, CD25, CD127, CD95 and CD27, naive, central memory, regulatory and stem cell-like memory CD4+ T cells were sorted on a BD FACSAria II. A purity above 95% was achieved for all sorted populations. Right away, PBMCs were isolated by Lymphoprep density gradient centrifugation and were stained directly, with no culture step. So that batch effects would be minimized, each experiment stained and sorted samples in pairs, pairing one healthy donor with one patient. This TCR came from a man younger than 30 with type 1 diabetes. The sequenced material came from naive CD4+ T cells from blood. According to the study, the label for this sample's cell subset or site signals: true naive CD4+ T cells. The V and J segments used are TRBV10-3 and TRBJ2-1, with TRBD2 identical over 7 junction bases. The nucleotide sequence is TGTGCCATCAGTGCCTCCGGGACTAACAATGAGCAGTTCTTC. Translation gives CAISASGTNNEQFF.